This TCR beta chain was captured in a study of T cell clusters in autoimmune cytopenias (dated by TCRdb to between 2018 and 2020). For the wider study: A median TRB sequencing depth of 50,000 or so reads per sample was reached, and a median of roughly 2,300 distinct TRB clonotypes per sample was obtained. Peripheral blood TRB and IGH repertoires were sequenced in autoimmune cytopenia patients at active disease and during treatment follow-up, alongside healthy, CLL and autoimmune hepatitis controls. The goal of the study was to determine whether autoimmune cytopenia patients have a disease-specific immune repertoire signature that could serve as a blood-based biomarker. The paper as a whole reports these results and caveats: The T cell clusters were defined only in silico, and the functional role of the clusters still needed to be validated experimentally. In the comparison of secondary cytopenia with CLL, the cluster-lack signature was not observed, apparently because the dominant lymphoma-associated repertoire masked the signature. Healthy donors showed about 3-fold more exclusive TRB clusters than active autoimmune hepatitis patients, consistent with an autoimmunity-wide signature. The TRB repertoire shifts, including less even repertoires in secondary cytopenia and CLL, mostly reflected lymphoma bias and not autoimmunity. GLIPH results suggested that primary autoimmune cytopenia patients were missing physiological T cell clusters, with over 45 clusters found only in healthy donors compared with fewer than 20 found only in patients.

This clonotype registers as medium-sized (0.01 to 0.1%) by frequency; no count is noted. The specificity of this receptor is unknown. For each sample, TRB amplification used 250 ng of peripheral blood genomic DNA, equal to some 37,000 genome equivalents. TRB rearrangements were amplified by multiplex PCR following a touch-down protocol, with the TRB-A and TRB-B primer pools mixed in one tube. Two consecutive PCR reactions with Phusion HS II polymerase added Illumina adapters and sample indices to the amplicons. After gel purification with the NucleoSpin Gel and PCR Clean-up kit, the amplicons were quantified by Qubit and checked for quality on an Agilent 2100 Bioanalyzer. Sequencing of the libraries was performed on an Illumina MiSeq with 600-cycle, single-indexed, paired-end runs. Per the source publication's procedure: MiXCR version 2.1.12 with the default MiXCR reference library was used to align and assemble TRB reads. A clone was defined by each unique CDR3 nucleotide sequence, and the analysis included only productive sequences supported by at least two reads. Repertoire diversity was assessed by alpha-parameterized diversity profiles (alpha 0 to 5), including Shannon (alpha 1) and Simpson (alpha 2) indices, computed with an R script. Combinatorial TRB VJ usage was calculated with the tcR package and was compared between cohorts by principal component analysis performed with ade4. GLIPH clustering of TCRbeta CDR3s was carried out on cohort pairs matched by age and read depth, and cluster frequencies were compared by Wilcoxon test. Reads reprocessed by TCRdb are summarized as one entry per CDR3 protein sequence, and DNA is absent. These V and J calls originate from TCRdb's pipeline instead of the authors' own analysis. The sample's table covers around 2,700 distinct CDR3 sequences. Of the sample, less than 45% falls within the top ten clones.

Its CDR3 holds 17 amino acids, cysteine through phenylalanine. The entry carries no DNA sequence. Input material: peripheral blood. The sequence derives from a human donor with an autoimmune cytopenia, with autoimmune hepatitis or in good health (not recorded which). The receptor chain draws on TRBV12-3 or TRBV12-4 and TRBJ2-2; TCRdb's D call, TRBD1, is unchecked because there is no DNA. This receptor has the CDR3 CASSFGQGVSNTGELFF.